This TCR beta chain was identified in a study of cytomegalovirus exposure and HLA in healthy donors. The CDR3 extends over 13 amino acids. Per the germline V gene, CDR1 is LNHDA and CDR2 is SQIVND (reference sequence). The V and J ends lost 5 bases and 2 bases respectively, with 10 bases between them. This table comes from immunoSEQ multiplex PCR, and its TCRdb copy is limited to in-frame clones, with some not included. The repertoire consists of around 160,000 clones, with 70% to 90% occurring once and the leading ten covering approximately 2%. On this clone: Its antigen is not known.

Study results and limitations: The finding came from a later analysis; first-cohort TCR clusters tended to co-occur in the 95 to 150 validation repertoires. Cytomegalovirus status was reportedly diagnosed by the classifier with high sensitivity and specificity. Whilst most TCR sequences proved rare, a subset of public TCRs occurred across many donors.

Sequencing was carried out using PBMCs. The sequence derives from a man younger than 40 in good health and CMV-seropositive. The V and J genes are TRBV19 and TRBJ2-7; TRBD1 is a possible D gene (5 bases). The CDR3 protein is CASSAGKAYEQYF. The CDR3 nucleotides read TGTGCCAGTAGTGCAGGGAAAGCCTACGAGCAGTACTTC.